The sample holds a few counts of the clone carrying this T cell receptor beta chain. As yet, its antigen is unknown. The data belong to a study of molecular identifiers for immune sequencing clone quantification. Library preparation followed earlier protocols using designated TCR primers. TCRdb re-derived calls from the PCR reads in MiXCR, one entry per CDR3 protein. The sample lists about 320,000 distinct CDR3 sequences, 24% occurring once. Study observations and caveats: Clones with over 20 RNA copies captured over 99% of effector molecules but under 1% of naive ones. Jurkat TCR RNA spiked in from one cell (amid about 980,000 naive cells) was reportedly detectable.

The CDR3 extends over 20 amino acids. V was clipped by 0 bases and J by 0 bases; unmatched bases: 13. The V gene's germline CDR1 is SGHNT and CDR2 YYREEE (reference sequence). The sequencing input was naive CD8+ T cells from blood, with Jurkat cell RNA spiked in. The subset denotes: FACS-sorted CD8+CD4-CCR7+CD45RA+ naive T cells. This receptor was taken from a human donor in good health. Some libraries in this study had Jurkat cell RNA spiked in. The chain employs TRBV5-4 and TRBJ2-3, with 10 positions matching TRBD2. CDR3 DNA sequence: TGTGCCAGCAGCTTGGTCGGACTAGCGGTTAGAGATTCTAGCACAGATACGCAGTATTTT. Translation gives CASSLVGLAVRDSSTDTQYF.